The 7 T cell receptor beta chains given below trace back to one sample, sequenced in a study of T cell repertoires in cytomegalovirus infection. These receptors are not linked to any known antigen. TCRdb reprocessed the reads with MiXCR, giving one entry per CDR3 protein. This sample has 50,000 or so distinct CDR3 sequences, with over 15% found just once. The sample consisted of CD8+ T cells from cultured PBMCs, taken from culture after CMV antigen stimulation. The receptors stem from a human donor in good health (CMV status not recorded). Some clones in this sample may be carry-over from other donors' samples.

In its sample, this clonotype was seen a few times. The CDR3 coding sequence is TGTGCCAGCAGTTCTGGACCTTTCAATGAGCAGTTCTTC. This encodes CASSSGPFNEQFF. The chain employs TRBV12-3 or TRBV12-4 and TRBJ2-1; D unresolved. V shed 4 bases and J shed 6 bases, with 10 bases lying between them. This CDR3 has 13 amino acids.

This clonotype was observed a few times. The gene calls are TRBV7-8 and TRBJ1-3; TRBD1 aligns across 7 bases. Germline trimming cut 4 bases from V and 3 bases from J; bases unmatched to any gene: 9. The CDR3 loop spans 16 amino acids. Germline V CDR1 and CDR2: SGHVS, FQNEAQ. CDR3 sequence reads: CASSYSDRVYGNTIYF. CDR3 DNA sequence: TGTGCCAGCAGCTATTCAGACAGGGTATATGGAAACACCATATATTTT.

V is TRBV20-1 and J is TRBJ2-1; the D gene is possibly TRBD2 (5 bases). Trimming took off 2 bases at V and 0 bases at J, with 11 bases between the two ends. There are 15 residues in the CDR3. Germline loops: CDR1 DFQATT, CDR2 SNEGSKA (reference sequence). CDR3 in amino acids: CSARIAPSSYNEQFF. CDR3 nucleotide sequence: TGCAGTGCTAGAATAGCGCCTAGCTCCTACAATGAGCAGTTCTTC.

This chain links TRBV7-2 with TRBJ1-2; 10 bases are shared with TRBD1. The V segment lost 5 bases and the J segment 6 bases; nucleotides outside the gene matches: 9. The CDR3 runs 15 residues. The germline CDR1 and CDR2 sequences are SGHTA and FQGNSA. The CDR3 reads CASSPAGTGADGYTF. The CDR3, as DNA: TGTGCCAGCAGCCCAGCGGGGACAGGGGCGGATGGCTACACCTTC.

The chain has TRBV7-9 and TRBJ2-1; the D gene could be TRBD1 or TRBD2 (5 bases each). Between the trimmed V and J ends, which lost 3 bases and 6 bases, there was a span of 18 bases. This CDR3 is 16 amino acids long. CDR1 is SEHNR, CDR2 FQNEAQ, per germline (reference sequence). CDR3 region: CASSLTGTQTSNEQFF. The CDR3 DNA reads as TGTGCCAGCAGCTTGACTGGGACCCAGACCTCCAATGAGCAGTTCTTC.

The chain uses TRBV28 and TRBJ2-3; 13 nucleotides match TRBD2. This CDR3 spans 18 amino acids. With 10 bases clipped from V and 3 bases from J, the junction kept 16 bases outside the gene matches. The V gene's germline CDR1 is MDHEN and CDR2 SYDVKM. CDR3 residues: CAIQSRYRTSGRTDTQYF. The CDR3 DNA reads as TGTGCCATCCAAAGCAGGTACAGGACTAGCGGGAGAACAGATACGCAGTATTTT.

V gene TRBV7-2 combines with J gene TRBJ2-3; D possibly corresponds to TRBD2 (7 bases). Germline CDR1 reads SGHTA; CDR2 reads FQGNSA. The CDR3 has 11 amino acids. V dropped 10 bases and J dropped 10 bases, with 15 bases sitting between them. CDR3 sequence reads: CAIRRGGAQYF. The CDR3 DNA is TGTGCCATCAGAAGGGGGGGGGCGCAGTATTTT.